One and the same sample provided the 2 T cell receptor beta chains below, sequenced in a study of blood T cell repertoires in COVID-19. The repertoire was sequenced with immunoSEQ multiplex PCR; TCRdb's copy has only in-frame clones and lacks some. Among about 170,000 clones, just under 90% were seen once, and the ten largest hold over 3.5%. The sample was peripheral blood. These receptors all stem from a man aged 18 to 35 with active or convalescent COVID-19.

The count of this clone is one. The chain has TRBV14 and TRBJ1-2; 7 bases match TRBD1. After removal of 1 base from V and 1 base from J, the junction contained 3 bases not matched to a gene. The CDR3 spans 15 residues. Germline V gene lookup returns CDR1 SGHDN and CDR2 FVKESK. The DNA for the CDR3 is TGTGCCAGCAGCCAAGGGGACAGACTTAACTATGGCTACACCTTC. Translation gives CASSQGDRLNYGYTF.

V gene TRBV2 combines with J gene TRBJ1-5; 9 bases agree with TRBD1. The CDR3 is 21 amino acids. J gave up 0 bases and V 7 bases, and 22 bases lay outside the gene matches. Germline CDR1 SNHLY, CDR2 FYNNEI. The CDR3 DNA is TGTGCCAGCACCCGAAGTCGATTGCGGGACAGGGAGCCTTATAGCAATCAGCCCCAGCATTTT. Translation: CASTRSRLRDREPYSNQPQHF.